Shown below are 28 T cell receptor beta chains from a single sample sequenced in a study of cytomegalovirus exposure and HLA in healthy donors (dated by TCRdb to about 2017). The receptor library was made with the immunoSEQ multiplex PCR assay. The multiplex PCR relied on a mix of 60 forward primers for TCR Vbeta segments and 13 reverse primers for TCR Jbeta segments. TCRdb retrieved this table from immuneACCESS and kept in-frame rearrangements only. Not all clones are present; in checked studies, unresolved V genes account for under half, and no reason is known for the remainder. The sample table records around 150,000 clones; approximately 80% of these occur just once. 1.5% to 2% of the sample is taken by the ten largest. Sequenced: PBMCs. These receptors all come from a man aged 40-55 years in good health and CMV-seronegative.

To note about this clone: Compared with germline, one end of the junction differs, possibly owing to a read error. The genes are TRBV19 and TRBJ2-6; tentatively, D is TRBD1 (5 bases). The CDR3 consists of 18 residues. CDR1 is LNHDA, CDR2 SQIVND, per germline (reference sequence). CDR3 in DNA: TGTGCCAGTAGTATGTTTGCCAGGGTGGATGGATGGGCCAACGGCCTGACTTTC. Its protein product is CASSMFARVDGWANGLTF.

This clone was observed a few times. The V and J genes are TRBV7-7 and TRBJ2-1; TRBD2 agrees at 12 bases. The CDR3 totals 15 residues. Germline trimming cut 1 base from V and 5 bases from J; bases unmatched to any gene: 0. Germline CDR1 reads SSHAT; CDR2 reads FNYEAQ (reference sequence). The CDR3 loop is CASSLGLAGDNEQFF. The CDR3 DNA is TGTGCCAGCAGCTTAGGACTAGCGGGGGACAATGAGCAGTTCTTC.

The gene calls are TRBV6-5 and TRBJ2-2, with D maybe TRBD1 (5 bases). The V and J ends lost 2 bases and 7 bases respectively, with 17 bases between them. The CDR3 loop spans 16 amino acids. Germline V gives CDR1 MNHEY, CDR2 SVGAGI. The chain's CDR3 is CASSYDRSPADGELFF. In nucleotides, the CDR3 is TGTGCCAGCAGTTACGACAGATCCCCTGCGGACGGGGAGCTGTTTTTT.

This chain links TRBV7-9 with TRBJ2-1; TRBD1 is a possible D gene (6 bases). Germline V lookup: CDR1 SEHNR, CDR2 FQNEAQ (reference sequence). The CDR3 covers 15 residues. With 1 base removed from V and 1 base from J, the gap between germline ends came to 8 bases. The CDR3 spells CASSLGQESYNEQFF. The CDR3 DNA is TGTGCCAGCAGCTTAGGACAGGAGTCCTACAATGAGCAGTTCTTC. The whole variable domain, filled in from reference TRBV7-9 and TRBJ2-1, reads DTGVSQNPRHKITKRGQNVTFRCDPISEHNRLYWYRQTLGQGPEFLTYFQNEAQLEKSRLLSDRFSAERPKGSFSTLEIQRTEQGDSAMYLCASSLGQESYNEQFFGPGTRLTVL.

The chain uses TRBV6-4 and TRBJ1-5, with D possibly TRBD1 on 6 matching bases. The CDR3 extends over 17 amino acids. Trimming pared 5 bases from V and 4 bases from J, leaving 21 bases between. Germline CDR1 MRHNA, CDR2 SNTAGT. The CDR3 loop reads CASSPPGGDSRNQPQHF. The CDR3 DNA reads TGTGCCAGCAGTCCCCCGGGGGGCGACAGCAGGAATCAGCCCCAGCATTTT.

In nucleotides, the CDR3 is TGTGCCAGCACGCCGGGGGAGAGTGAAAAACTGTTTTTT. The encoded protein is CASTPGESEKLFF. The chain carries TRBV4-2 and TRBJ1-4; D possibly corresponds to TRBD1 (5 bases). The V gene's germline CDR1 is LGHNA and CDR2 YNFKEQ. This CDR3 contains 13 residues. Trimming cost V 7 bases and J 7 bases, with 13 bases left between them.

The chain joins TRBV9 to TRBJ2-2, with a weak D call TRBD1 (5 bases). CDR1 SGDLS and CDR2 YYNGEE come from the germline V gene. Trimming removed 2 bases at V and 5 bases at J, with 13 bases between. CDR3 length: 15 residues. The CDR3 region is CASSVEGVGTGELFF. For the CDR3, the DNA is TGTGCCAGCAGCGTGGAAGGGGTAGGGACCGGGGAGCTGTTTTTT.

The CDR3 region is CASSLSRQGARDTQYF. The CDR3 region has the DNA TGTGCCAGCAGCTTATCCCGACAGGGGGCAAGGGATACGCAGTATTTT. The rearrangement joins TRBV7-8 to TRBJ2-3, with 10 bases identical to TRBD1. This CDR3 has 16 amino acids. Germline V gene lookup returns CDR1 SGHVS and CDR2 FQNEAQ. Losses at the gene ends were 2 bases for V and 6 bases for J; bases not matched to a gene: 8.

This clone was counted a single time. This sequence joins TRBV7-9 and TRBJ2-1; D remains ambiguous. CDR1 is SEHNR and CDR2 is FQNEAQ in the germline V gene (reference sequence). V gave up 6 bases and J gave up 0 bases, with 9 bases separating them. The CDR3 extends over 14 amino acids. CDR3 loop: CASRFPSSYNEQFF. CDR3 nucleotides: TGTGCCAGCAGGTTCCCTAGCTCCTACAATGAGCAGTTCTTC. Full variable domain (remainder filled in from reference TRBV7-9 and TRBJ2-1): DTGVSQNPRHKITKRGQNVTFRCDPISEHNRLYWYRQTLGQGPEFLTYFQNEAQLEKSRLLSDRFSAERPKGSFSTLEIQRTEQGDSAMYLCASRFPSSYNEQFFGPGTRLTVL.

This clone was picked up a small number of times. V gene TRBV28 combines with J gene TRBJ2-1; 9 nucleotides agree with TRBD1. V shed 6 bases, J shed 2 bases, and the junction held 2 bases outside the gene matches. CDR1 and CDR2 (germline): MDHEN, SYDVKM. This CDR3 region has 14 residues. This CDR3 reads CASSGTGTYNEQFF. Written as DNA, the CDR3 is TGTGCCAGCAGCGGGACAGGGACCTACAATGAGCAGTTCTTC. The whole variable domain, filled in from reference TRBV28 and TRBJ2-1, reads DVKVTQSSRYLVKRTGEKVFLECVQDMDHENMFWYRQDPGLGLRLIYFSYDVKMKEKGDIPEGYSVSREKKERFSLILESASTNQTSMYLCASSGTGTYNEQFFGPGTRLTVL.

The CDR3 bases are TGTGCCAGCAGTTTAGACACTTTTTCACCCCTCCACTTT. It translates to CASSLDTFSPLHF. This rearrangement joins TRBV28 to TRBJ1-6; D not certain. Germline-derived CDR1 and CDR2 are MDHEN and SYDVKM. Trimming left V 2 bases short and J 9 bases short, with 8 bases between. This CDR3 spans 13 amino acids.

The rearrangement joins TRBV19 to TRBJ1-1, with 7 bases fitting TRBD1. Germline CDR1 LNHDA, CDR2 SQIVND (reference sequence). V gave up 5 bases and J gave up 10 bases; unmatched junction bases: 4. The CDR3 has 11 amino acids. CDR3: CASSGPGGAFF. CDR3 nucleotides: TGTGCCAGTAGTGGGCCAGGGGGAGCTTTCTTT.

The chain links TRBV29-1 to TRBJ2-5, with 14 bases aligning to TRBD2. The J call may be in error: the DNA end matches TRBJ2-7 better. Germline CDR1 is SQVTM and CDR2 is ANQGSEA. CDR3 length equals 17 residues. The CDR3 nucleotides are TGCAGCGTTTACTCCGGGACTAGCGGGAGTCCTCCCTACGAGCAGTACTTC. Amino acids: CSVYSGTSGSPPYEQYF.

The chain carries TRBV19 and TRBJ2-5; 8 bases map to TRBD1. This CDR3 comprises 15 residues. V shed 2 bases and J 4 bases; nucleotides not matched to a gene: 6. The V gene's germline CDR1 is LNHDA and CDR2 SQIVND (reference sequence). The CDR3 region has the DNA TGTGCCAGTAGTATAATGGGACAGGTCAGAGAGACCCAGTACTTC. Amino acids: CASSIMGQVRETQYF. Combining the CDR3 with reference TRBV19 and TRBJ2-5 gives the whole variable domain DGGITQSPKYLFRKEGQNVTLSCEQNLNHDAMYWYRQDPGQGLRLIYYSQIVNDFQKGDIAEGYSVSREKKESFPLTVTSAQKNPTAFYLCASSIMGQVRETQYFGPGTRLLVL.

This chain joins TRBV19 and TRBJ2-1, with a weak D call TRBD1 (6 bases). The CDR3 spans 16 residues. Germline V lookup: CDR1 LNHDA, CDR2 SQIVND (reference sequence). V dropped 3 bases and J dropped 6 bases, with 18 bases sitting between them. As DNA, the CDR3 is TGTGCCAGTAGTATGGCCCCCGGGACAATAAGCAATGAGCAGTTCTTC. Protein: CASSMAPGTISNEQFF.

About this clone: Other nucleotide sequences in the sample specify the same CDR3. The rearrangement uses TRBV5-6 and TRBJ1-5, with 7 bases identical to TRBD1. Germline-derived CDR1 and CDR2 are SGHDT and YYEEEE. The J segment lost 6 bases and the V segment lost 0 bases, leaving 6 bases of the junction unmatched. This CDR3 has 15 amino acids. For the CDR3, the DNA is TGTGCCAGCAGCTTGGCGGCAGGGGGTGGTCAGCCCCAGCATTTT. Amino acids: CASSLAAGGGQPQHF.

J is TRBJ1-1 and V is TRBV5-1, with 9 bases fitting TRBD1. The CDR3 contains 15 residues. CDR1 and CDR2 (germline): SGHRS, YFSETQ. J lost 1 base, V lost 6 bases, and 7 bases had no gene match. The CDR3 sequence is CASTIGTGSNTEAFF. The DNA of the CDR3 is TGCGCCAGCACCATCGGGACAGGGTCGAACACTGAAGCTTTCTTT.

There are a few counts of this clone. The chain links TRBV7-6 to TRBJ2-7, with 8 bases identical to TRBD2. This CDR3 is built from 15 residues. The germline V gene encodes CDR1 SGHVS and CDR2 FNYEAQ. The V and J ends lost 2 bases and 5 bases, in that order; junction bases with no gene match: 8. Here the CDR3 DNA reads TGTGCCAGCAGCTTAATGAGGACTAGCCCCCACGAGCAGTACTTC. It yields the protein CASSLMRTSPHEQYF.

This chain links TRBV7-8 with TRBJ2-1; TRBD1 agrees at 10 bases. V shed 8 bases, J shed 6 bases, and the junction held 4 bases outside the gene matches. The CDR3 is made up of 13 amino acids. Germline V gene sequence: CDR1 SGHVS, CDR2 FQNEAQ. CDR3 DNA: TGTGCCAGCCTCCGGGACAGGGGCAATGAGCAGTTCTTC. Its translation: CASLRDRGNEQFF.

This clone was seen a handful of times. This chain joins TRBV19 and TRBJ2-7; possible D gene TRBD1, 5 bases. V was pared by 6 bases and J by 6 bases, with 21 bases between. Germline-derived CDR1 and CDR2 are LNHDA and SQIVND (reference sequence). CDR3 length equals 15 residues. CDR3 in DNA: TGTGCCAGTAGCCCTGGGGCAGGTTTACTCGGCGAGCAGTACTTC. Protein: CASSPGAGLLGEQYF.

The CDR3 sequence: CAWSLGTGTGGRGEKLFF. For the CDR3, the DNA is TGTGCCTGGAGTTTAGGGACCGGGACAGGGGGTAGGGGAGAAAAACTGTTTTTT. This chain links TRBV30 with TRBJ1-4; TRBD1 matches at 11 bases. The CDR3 is 18 residues long. Trimming removed 2 bases from V and 8 bases from J; junction bases left unmatched: 16. CDR1 is GTSNPN, CDR2 SVGIG, per germline (reference sequence). The full variable domain, its missing parts supplied by reference TRBV30 and TRBJ1-4, is SQTIHQWPATLVQPVGSPLSLECTVEGTSNPNLYWYRQAAGRGLQLLFYSVGIGQISSEVPQNLSASRPQDRQFILSSKKLLLSDSGFYLCAWSLGTGTGGRGEKLFFGSGTQLSVL.

This rearrangement joins TRBV27 to TRBJ2-5; 10 nucleotides align to TRBD1. Per germline, CDR1 MNHEY and CDR2 SMNVEV (reference sequence). This CDR3 contains 15 residues. The junction had 5 bases not matched to a gene; V was cut back by 6 bases and J by 1 base. The CDR3 region has the DNA TGTGCCAGCAGAAGGGACAGGGGCCCCCAAGAGACCCAGTACTTC. Its protein product is CASRRDRGPQETQYF.

As for this clone: This sample also contains other DNA sequences that code for the same CDR3. The V call is TRBV4-2, the J call TRBJ2-7, with D tentatively TRBD1 (6 bases). Germline V lookup: CDR1 LGHNA, CDR2 YNFKEQ. V lost 2 bases and J lost 2, with 10 bases in between. The CDR3 has 14 amino acids. CDR3 sequence: CASSQPGTPYEQYF. Written as DNA, the CDR3 is TGTGCCAGCAGCCAACCAGGGACACCCTACGAGCAGTACTTC.

J is TRBJ2-1 and V is TRBV5-3, with 8 nucleotides matching TRBD1. TRBV5-3 is an open reading frame, and its role is uncertain. This CDR3 is built from 15 residues. Unmatched junction bases numbered 11, after V lost 10 bases and J lost 2 bases. The CDR3 DNA reads as TGTGCCCTGGGCGGGACAGGCCTCACCTACAATGAGCAGTTCTTC. Protein sequence: CALGGTGLTYNEQFF.

The genes are TRBV4-1 and TRBJ2-7, with TRBD1 matching 10 bases. V shed 3 bases, J shed 5 bases, and the junction held 13 bases outside the gene matches. The germline CDR1 and CDR2 sequences are MGHRA and YSYEKL. The CDR3 is 17 amino acids. CDR3 region: CASSQRQLGQGSHEQYF. As DNA, the CDR3 is TGCGCCAGCAGCCAGCGTCAGTTGGGACAGGGGTCCCACGAGCAGTACTTC.

This clone appeared a single time. CDR3 residues: CASSQVSYREITSYEQYF. The CDR3 DNA reads as TGTGCCAGCAGCCAAGTTTCCTACAGGGAAATAACGTCGTACGAGCAGTACTTC. The V gene is TRBV14, the J gene TRBJ2-7, with TRBD1 as a possible D gene (6 bases). The germline gives CDR1 SGHDN, CDR2 FVKESK. The CDR3 contains 18 residues. V lost 1 base and J 4 bases, leaving 23 bases between the germline ends.

The chain has TRBV7-9 and TRBJ2-3; 10 nucleotides agree with TRBD2. The length of the CDR3 is 17 residues. V gave up 3 bases and J gave up 4 bases; unmatched junction bases: 10. Germline CDR1 SEHNR, CDR2 FQNEAQ (reference sequence). CDR3 in DNA: TGTGCCAGCAGCTTCCGCATGGGAGCGGGGGGGGCAGATACGCAGTATTTT. Translation gives CASSFRMGAGGADTQYF.

In its sample, this clone was seen a few times. The chain uses TRBV27 and TRBJ1-2; D gene uncertain. The germline gives CDR1 MNHEY, CDR2 SMNVEV (reference sequence). The CDR3 runs 15 residues. Trimming removed 0 bases at V and 2 bases at J, with 10 bases between. This CDR3 reads CASSLSGGNNYGYTF. Here the CDR3 DNA reads TGTGCCAGCAGTTTATCGGGAGGAAACAACTATGGCTACACCTTC.